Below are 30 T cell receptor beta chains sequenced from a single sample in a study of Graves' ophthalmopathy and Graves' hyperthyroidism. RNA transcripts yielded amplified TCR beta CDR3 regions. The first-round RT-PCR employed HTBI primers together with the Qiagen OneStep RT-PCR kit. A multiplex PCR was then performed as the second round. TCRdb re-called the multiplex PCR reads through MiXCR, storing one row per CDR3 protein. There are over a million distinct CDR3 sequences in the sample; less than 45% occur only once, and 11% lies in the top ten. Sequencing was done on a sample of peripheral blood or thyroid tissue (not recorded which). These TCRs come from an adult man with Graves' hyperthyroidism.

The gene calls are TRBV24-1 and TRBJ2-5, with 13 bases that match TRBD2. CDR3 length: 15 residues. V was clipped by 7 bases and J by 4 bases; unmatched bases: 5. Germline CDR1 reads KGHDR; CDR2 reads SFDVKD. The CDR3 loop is CATSGLAGALETQYF. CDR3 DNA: TGTGCCACCAGCGGACTAGCGGGGGCACTAGAGACCCAGTACTTC.

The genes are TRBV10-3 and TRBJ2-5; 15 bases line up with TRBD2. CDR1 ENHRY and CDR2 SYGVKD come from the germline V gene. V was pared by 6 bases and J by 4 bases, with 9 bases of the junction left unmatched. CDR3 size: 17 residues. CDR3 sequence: CAIRGTSGGLPTETQYF. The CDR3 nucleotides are TGTGCCATCAGGGGGACTAGCGGGGGGTTACCGACAGAGACCCAGTACTTC.

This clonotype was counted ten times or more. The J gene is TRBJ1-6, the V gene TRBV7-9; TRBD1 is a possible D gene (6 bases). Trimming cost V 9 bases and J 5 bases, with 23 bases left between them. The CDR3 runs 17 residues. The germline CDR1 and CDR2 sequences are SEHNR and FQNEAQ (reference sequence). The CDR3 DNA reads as TGTGCCAGTATGCCGGCCGCTAACGGGGGCAATAATTCACCCCTCCACTTT. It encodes CASMPAANGGNNSPLHF.

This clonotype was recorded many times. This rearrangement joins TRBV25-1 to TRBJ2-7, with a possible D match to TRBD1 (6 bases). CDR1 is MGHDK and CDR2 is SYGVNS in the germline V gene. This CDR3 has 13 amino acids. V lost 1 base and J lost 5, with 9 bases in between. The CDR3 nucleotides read TGTGCCAGCAGTGAATCCCCAGGGGACGAGCAGTACTTC. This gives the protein CASSESPGDEQYF.

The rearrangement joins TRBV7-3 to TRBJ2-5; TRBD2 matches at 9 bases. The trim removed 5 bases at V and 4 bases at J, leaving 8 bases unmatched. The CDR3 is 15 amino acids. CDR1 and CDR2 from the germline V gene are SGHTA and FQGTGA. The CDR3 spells CASSQSSAGGETQYF. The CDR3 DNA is TGTGCCAGCAGCCAGTCGTCAGCGGGGGGAGAGACCCAGTACTTC.

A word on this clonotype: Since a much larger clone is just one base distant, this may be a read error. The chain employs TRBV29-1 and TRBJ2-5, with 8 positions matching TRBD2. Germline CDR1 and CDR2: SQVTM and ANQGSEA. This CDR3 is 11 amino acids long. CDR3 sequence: CSVEDPSGSPF. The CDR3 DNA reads TGCAGCGTTGAAGATCCTAGCGGGTCCCCGTTC.

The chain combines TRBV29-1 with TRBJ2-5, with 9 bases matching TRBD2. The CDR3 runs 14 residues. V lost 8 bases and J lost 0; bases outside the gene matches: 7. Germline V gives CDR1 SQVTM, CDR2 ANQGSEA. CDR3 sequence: CSLPRGGDQETQYF. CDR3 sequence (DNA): TGCAGCCTCCCGCGGGGGGGGGACCAAGAGACCCAGTACTTC.

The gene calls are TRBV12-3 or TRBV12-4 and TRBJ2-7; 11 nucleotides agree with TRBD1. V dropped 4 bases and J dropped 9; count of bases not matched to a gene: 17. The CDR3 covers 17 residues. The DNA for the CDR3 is TGTGCCAGCAGTTACGAAACAGGGGACAGGGGGTCTGTTCGGCAGTACTTC. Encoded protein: CASSYETGDRGSVRQYF.

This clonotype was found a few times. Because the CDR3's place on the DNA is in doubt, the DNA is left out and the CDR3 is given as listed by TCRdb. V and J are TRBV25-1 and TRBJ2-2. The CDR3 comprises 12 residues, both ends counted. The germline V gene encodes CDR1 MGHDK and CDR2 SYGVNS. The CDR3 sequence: CASRVGQGAAFF.

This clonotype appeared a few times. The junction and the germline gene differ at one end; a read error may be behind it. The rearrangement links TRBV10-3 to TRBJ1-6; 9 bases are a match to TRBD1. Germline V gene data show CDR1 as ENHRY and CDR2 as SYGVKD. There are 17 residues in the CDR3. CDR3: CASSYSLRDRVRSPLHF. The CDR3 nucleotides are TGTGCCAGCAGTTACTCTTTAAGGGACAGGGTTAGATCACCCCTCCACTTT.

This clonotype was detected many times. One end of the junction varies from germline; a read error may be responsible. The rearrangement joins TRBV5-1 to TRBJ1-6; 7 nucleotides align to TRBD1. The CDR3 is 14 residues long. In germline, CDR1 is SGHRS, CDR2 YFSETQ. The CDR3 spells CASSSGQLNSPLHF. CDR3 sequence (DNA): TGCGCCAGTAGCTCGGGACAGCTTAATTCACCCCTCCACTTT.

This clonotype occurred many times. CDR3 amino acids: CASSPGSRGTQYF. CDR3 coding DNA: TGTGCCAGCAGCCCCGGGAGTCGCGGGACCCAGTACTTC. The gene calls are TRBV6-5 and TRBJ2-5; possibly TRBD2 for D (6 bases). The CDR3 length is 13 residues. V lost 6 bases and J 7 bases, leaving 15 bases between the germline ends. Germline loops: CDR1 MNHEY, CDR2 SVGAGI.

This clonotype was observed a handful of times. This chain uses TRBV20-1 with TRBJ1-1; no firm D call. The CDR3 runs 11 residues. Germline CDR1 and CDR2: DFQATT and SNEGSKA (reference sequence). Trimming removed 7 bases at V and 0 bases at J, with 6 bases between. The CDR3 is CSGPLNTEAFF. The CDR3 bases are TGCAGTGGCCCTCTGAACACTGAAGCTTTCTTT.

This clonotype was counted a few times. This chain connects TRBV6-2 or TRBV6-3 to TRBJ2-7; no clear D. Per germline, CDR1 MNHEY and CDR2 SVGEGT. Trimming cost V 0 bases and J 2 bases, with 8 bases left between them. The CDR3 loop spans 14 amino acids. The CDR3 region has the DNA TGTGCCAGCAGTTACTCCAAAAGGGCCTACGAGCAGTACTTC. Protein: CASSYSKRAYEQYF.

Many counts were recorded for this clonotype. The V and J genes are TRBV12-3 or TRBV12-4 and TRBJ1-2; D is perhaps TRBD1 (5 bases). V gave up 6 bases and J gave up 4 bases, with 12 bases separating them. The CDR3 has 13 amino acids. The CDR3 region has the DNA TGTGCCAGCAGCTTTAAAGGGGCCTATGGCTACACCTTC. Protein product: CASSFKGAYGYTF.

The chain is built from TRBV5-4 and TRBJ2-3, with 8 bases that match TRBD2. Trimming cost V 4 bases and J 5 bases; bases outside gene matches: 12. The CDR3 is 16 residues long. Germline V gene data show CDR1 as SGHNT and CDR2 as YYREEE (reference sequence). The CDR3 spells CASSPGLASFIDTQYF. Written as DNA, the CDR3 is TGTGCCAGCAGCCCCGGACTAGCTAGTTTCATAGATACGCAGTATTTT.

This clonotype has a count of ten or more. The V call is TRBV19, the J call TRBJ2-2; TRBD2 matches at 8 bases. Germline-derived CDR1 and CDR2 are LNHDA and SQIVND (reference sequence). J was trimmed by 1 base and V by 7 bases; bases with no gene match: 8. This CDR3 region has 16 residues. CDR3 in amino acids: CASTAFGGVNTGELFF. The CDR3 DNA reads TGTGCCAGTACCGCATTCGGGGGGGTGAACACCGGGGAGCTGTTTTTT.

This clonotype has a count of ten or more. CDR3 residues: CASSTDRGYYGYTF. CDR3 bases: TGTGCCAGCAGCACGGACAGGGGCTACTATGGCTACACCTTC. This chain joins TRBV5-8 and TRBJ1-2; 9 nucleotides line up with TRBD1. Trimming cost V 4 bases and J 3 bases; bases outside gene matches: 4. Germline CDR1 reads SGHTS; CDR2 reads YDEGEE. This CDR3 contains 14 residues.

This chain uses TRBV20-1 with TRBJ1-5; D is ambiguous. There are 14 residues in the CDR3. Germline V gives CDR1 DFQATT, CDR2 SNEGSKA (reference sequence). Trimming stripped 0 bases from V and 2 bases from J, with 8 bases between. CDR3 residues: CSARDFGGNQPQHF. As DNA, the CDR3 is TGCAGTGCTAGAGATTTCGGGGGCAATCAGCCCCAGCATTTT.

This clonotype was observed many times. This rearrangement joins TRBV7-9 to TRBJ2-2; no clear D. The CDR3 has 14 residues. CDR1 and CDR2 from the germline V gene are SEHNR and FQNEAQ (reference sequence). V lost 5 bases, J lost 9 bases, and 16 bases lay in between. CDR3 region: CASSPTTSRRELFF. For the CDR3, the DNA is TGTGCCAGCAGCCCAACTACCTCCCGGCGGGAGCTGTTTTTT.

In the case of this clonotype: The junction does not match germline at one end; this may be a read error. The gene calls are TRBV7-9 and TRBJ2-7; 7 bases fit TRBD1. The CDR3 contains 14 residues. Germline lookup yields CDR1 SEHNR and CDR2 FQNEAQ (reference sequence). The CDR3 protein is CASSHLTGTGEQYF. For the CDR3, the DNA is TGCGCCAGCAGCCATCTGACAGGGACGGGCGAGCAGTACTTC.

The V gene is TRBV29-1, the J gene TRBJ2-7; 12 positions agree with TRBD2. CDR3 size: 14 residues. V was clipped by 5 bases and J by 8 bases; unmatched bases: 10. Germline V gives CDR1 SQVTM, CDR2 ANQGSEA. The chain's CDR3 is CSVRGLAGGIQQYF. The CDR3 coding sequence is TGCAGCGTTCGAGGTCTAGCGGGAGGGATACAGCAGTACTTC.

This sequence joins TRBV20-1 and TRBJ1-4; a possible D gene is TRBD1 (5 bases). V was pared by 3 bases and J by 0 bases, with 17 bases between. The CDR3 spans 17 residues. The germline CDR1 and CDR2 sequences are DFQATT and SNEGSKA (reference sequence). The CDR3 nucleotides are TGCAGTGCTAGGTCAGGGACGGGTCATGCAACTAATGAAAAACTGTTTTTT. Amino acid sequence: CSARSGTGHATNEKLFF.

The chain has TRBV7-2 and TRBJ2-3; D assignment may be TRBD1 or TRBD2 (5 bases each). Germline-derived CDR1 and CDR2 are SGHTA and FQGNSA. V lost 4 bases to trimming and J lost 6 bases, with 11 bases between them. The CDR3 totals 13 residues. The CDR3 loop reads CASSWNWGDTQYF. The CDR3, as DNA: TGTGCCAGCAGCTGGAACTGGGGGGATACGCAGTATTTT.

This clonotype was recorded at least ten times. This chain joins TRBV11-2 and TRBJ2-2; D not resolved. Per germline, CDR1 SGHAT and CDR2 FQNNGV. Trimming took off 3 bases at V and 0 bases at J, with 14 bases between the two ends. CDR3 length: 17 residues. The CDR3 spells CASSFRPVRANTGELFF. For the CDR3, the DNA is TGTGCCAGCAGCTTTCGTCCGGTCAGAGCGAACACCGGGGAGCTGTTTTTT.

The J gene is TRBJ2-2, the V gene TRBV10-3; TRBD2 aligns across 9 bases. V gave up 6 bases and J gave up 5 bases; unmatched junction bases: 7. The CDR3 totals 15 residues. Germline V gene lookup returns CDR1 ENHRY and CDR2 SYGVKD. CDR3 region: CAIRALAGPTGELFF. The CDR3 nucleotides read TGTGCCATCAGGGCTCTAGCGGGACCAACCGGGGAGCTGTTTTTT.

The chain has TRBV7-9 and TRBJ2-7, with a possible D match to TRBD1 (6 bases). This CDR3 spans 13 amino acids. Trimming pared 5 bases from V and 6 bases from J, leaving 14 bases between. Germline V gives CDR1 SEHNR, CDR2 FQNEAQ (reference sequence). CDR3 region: CASSQESRGEQYF. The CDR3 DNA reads TGTGCCAGCAGCCAAGAGAGCAGGGGCGAGCAGTACTTC.

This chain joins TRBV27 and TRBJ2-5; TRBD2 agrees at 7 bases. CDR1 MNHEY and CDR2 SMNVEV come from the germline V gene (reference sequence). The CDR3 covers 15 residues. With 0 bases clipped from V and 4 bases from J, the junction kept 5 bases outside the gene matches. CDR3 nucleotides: TGTGCCAGCAGTTTATCGGGTGGGGGGGGAGAGACCCAGTACTTC. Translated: CASSLSGGGGETQYF.

The CDR3 reads CASSEAADISYEQYF. The CDR3 coding sequence is TGTGCCAGCAGTGAAGCGGCTGACATCTCCTACGAGCAGTACTTC. The chain combines TRBV6-1 with TRBJ2-7; D unclear. Germline CDR1 reads MNHNS; CDR2 reads SASEGT. The CDR3 covers 15 residues. V lost 0 bases to trimming and J lost 0 bases, with 9 bases between them.

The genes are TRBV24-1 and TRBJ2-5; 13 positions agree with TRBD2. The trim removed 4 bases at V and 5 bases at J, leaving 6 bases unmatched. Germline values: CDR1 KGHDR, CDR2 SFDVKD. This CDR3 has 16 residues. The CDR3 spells CATSDWTSGGGETQYF. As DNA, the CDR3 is TGTGCCACCAGTGACTGGACTAGCGGGGGTGGCGAGACCCAGTACTTC.